This T cell receptor beta chain was identified in a study of T cell changes during pregnancy in multiple sclerosis. This CDR3 is 14 amino acids long. V was clipped by 4 bases and J by 7 bases; unmatched bases: 8. CDR1 is SGDLS, CDR2 YYNGEE, per germline. Sequenced by immunoSEQ multiplex PCR; TCRdb stores in-frame clones only, minus some. The sample shows approximately 52,000 clones, over 80% of them seen only once. The source material was CD4+ T cells from peripheral blood mononuclear cells, sampled in the third trimester of pregnancy. J is TRBJ2-1 and V is TRBV9, with 7 bases lining up with TRBD2. The receptor comes from a female donor with multiple sclerosis, enrolled in a pregnancy study. The DNA for the CDR3 is TGTGCCAGCAGCCGCCTGGGAGGGTTGAATGAGCAGTTCTTC. Translation gives CASSRLGGLNEQFF.